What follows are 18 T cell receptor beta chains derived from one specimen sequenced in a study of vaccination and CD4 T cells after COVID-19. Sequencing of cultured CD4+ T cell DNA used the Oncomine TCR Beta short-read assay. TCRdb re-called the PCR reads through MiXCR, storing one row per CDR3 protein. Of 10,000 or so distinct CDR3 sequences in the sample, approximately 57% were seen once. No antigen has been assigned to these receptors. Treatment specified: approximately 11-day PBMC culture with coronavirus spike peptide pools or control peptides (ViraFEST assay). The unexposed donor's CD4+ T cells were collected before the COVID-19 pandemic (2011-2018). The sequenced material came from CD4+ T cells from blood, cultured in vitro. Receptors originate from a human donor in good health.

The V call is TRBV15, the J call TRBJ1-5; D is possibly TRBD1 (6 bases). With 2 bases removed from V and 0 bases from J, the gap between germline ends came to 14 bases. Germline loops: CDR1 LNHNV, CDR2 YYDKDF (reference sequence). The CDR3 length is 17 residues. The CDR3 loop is CATSRKKQGSSNQPQHF. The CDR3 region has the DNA TGTGCCACCAGCAGAAAAAAACAGGGAAGTAGCAATCAGCCCCAGCATTTT.

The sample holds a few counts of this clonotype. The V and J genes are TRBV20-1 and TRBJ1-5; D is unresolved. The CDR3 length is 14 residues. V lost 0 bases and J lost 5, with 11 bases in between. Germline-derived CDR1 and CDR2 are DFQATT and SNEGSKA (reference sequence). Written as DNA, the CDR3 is TGCAGTGCTAGAGAACGGGCCCCAGATCAGCCCCAGCATTTT. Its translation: CSARERAPDQPQHF.

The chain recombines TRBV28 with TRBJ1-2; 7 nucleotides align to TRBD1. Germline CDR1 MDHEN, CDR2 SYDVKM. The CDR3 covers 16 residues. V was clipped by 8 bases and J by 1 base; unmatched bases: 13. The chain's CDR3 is CASYQTGFQYNYGYTF. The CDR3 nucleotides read TGTGCCAGCTATCAGACAGGGTTCCAGTATAACTATGGCTACACCTTC.

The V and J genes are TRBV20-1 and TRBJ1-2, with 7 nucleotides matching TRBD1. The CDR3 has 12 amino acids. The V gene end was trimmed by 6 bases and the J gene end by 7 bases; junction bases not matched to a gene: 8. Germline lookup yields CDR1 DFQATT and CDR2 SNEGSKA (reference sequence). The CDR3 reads CSAPTGLRGYTF. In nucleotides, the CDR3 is TGCAGTGCCCCGACAGGGCTGCGTGGCTACACCTTC.

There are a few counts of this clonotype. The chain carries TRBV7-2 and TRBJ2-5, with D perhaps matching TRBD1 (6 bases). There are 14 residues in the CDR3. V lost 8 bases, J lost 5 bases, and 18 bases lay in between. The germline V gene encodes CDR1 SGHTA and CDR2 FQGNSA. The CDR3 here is CASSPGQRQETQYF. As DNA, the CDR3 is TGTGCCAGCTCACCCGGACAGCGCCAGGAGACCCAGTACTTC.

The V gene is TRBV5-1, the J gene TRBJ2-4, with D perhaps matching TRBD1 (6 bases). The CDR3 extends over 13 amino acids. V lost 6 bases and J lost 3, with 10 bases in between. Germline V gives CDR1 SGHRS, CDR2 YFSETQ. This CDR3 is CASTDSFKNIQYF. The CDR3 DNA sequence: TGCGCCAGCACGGACAGTTTCAAAAACATTCAGTACTTC.

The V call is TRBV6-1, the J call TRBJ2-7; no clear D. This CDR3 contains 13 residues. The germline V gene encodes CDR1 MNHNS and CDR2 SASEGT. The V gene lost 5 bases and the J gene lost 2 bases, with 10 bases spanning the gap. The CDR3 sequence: CASSRTETYEQYF. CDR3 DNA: TGTGCCAGCAGTCGGACCGAGACCTACGAGCAGTACTTC.

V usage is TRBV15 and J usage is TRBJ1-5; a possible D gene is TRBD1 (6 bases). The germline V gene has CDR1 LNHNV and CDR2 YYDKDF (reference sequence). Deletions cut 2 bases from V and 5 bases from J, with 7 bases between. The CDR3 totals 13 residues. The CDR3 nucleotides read TGTGCCACCAGCAGAAGGACAGATCAGCCCCAGCATTTT. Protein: CATSRRTDQPQHF.

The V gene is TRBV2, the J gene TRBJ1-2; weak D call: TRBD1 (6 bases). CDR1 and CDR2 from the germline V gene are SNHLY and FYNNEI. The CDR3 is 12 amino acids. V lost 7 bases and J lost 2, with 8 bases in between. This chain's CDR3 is CASNRVNYGYTF. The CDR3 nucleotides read TGTGCCAGCAACAGGGTAAACTATGGCTACACCTTC.

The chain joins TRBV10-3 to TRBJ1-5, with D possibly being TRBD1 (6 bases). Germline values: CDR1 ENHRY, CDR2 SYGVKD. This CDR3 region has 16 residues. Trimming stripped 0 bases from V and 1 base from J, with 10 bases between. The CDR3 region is CAISESAGQSNQPQHF. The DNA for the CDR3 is TGTGCCATCAGTGAGTCGGCAGGACAGAGCAATCAGCCCCAGCATTTT.

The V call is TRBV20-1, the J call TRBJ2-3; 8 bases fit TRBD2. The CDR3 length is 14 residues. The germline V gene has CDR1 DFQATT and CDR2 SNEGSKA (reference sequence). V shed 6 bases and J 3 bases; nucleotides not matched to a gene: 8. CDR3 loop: CSARTGLVTDTQYF. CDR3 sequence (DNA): TGCAGTGCGAGGACGGGACTAGTGACAGATACGCAGTATTTT.

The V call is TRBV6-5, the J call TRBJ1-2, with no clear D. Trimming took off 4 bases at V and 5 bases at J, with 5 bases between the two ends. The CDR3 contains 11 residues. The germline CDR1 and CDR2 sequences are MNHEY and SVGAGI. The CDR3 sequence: CASSFKYGYTF. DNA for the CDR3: TGTGCCAGCAGTTTCAAGTATGGCTACACCTTC.

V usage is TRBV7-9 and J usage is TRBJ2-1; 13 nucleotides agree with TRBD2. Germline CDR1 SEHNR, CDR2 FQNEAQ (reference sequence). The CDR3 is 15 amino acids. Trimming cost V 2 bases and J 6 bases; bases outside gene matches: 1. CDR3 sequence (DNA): TGTGCCAGCAGCTTAAGACTAGCGGGAGGCAATGAGCAGTTCTTC. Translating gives CASSLRLAGGNEQFF.

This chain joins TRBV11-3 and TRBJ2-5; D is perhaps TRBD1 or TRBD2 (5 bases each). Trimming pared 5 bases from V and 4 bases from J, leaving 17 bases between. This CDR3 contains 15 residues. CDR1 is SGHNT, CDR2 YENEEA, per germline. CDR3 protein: CASSPSEGIGETQYF. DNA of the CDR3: TGTGCCAGCAGCCCCTCCGAGGGGATTGGAGAGACCCAGTACTTC.

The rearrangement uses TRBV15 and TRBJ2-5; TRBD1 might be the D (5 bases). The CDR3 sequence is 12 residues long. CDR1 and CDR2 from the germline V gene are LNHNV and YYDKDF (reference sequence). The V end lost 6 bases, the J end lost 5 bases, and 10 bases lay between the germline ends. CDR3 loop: CATSRGYETQYF. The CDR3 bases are TGTGCCACCAGTAGGGGATACGAGACCCAGTACTTC.

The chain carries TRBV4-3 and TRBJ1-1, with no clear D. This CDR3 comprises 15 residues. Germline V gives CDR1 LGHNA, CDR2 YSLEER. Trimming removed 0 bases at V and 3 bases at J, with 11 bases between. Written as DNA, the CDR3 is TGCGCCAGCAGCCAAGATCCCTCCTTCGACACTGAAGCTTTCTTT. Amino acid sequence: CASSQDPSFDTEAFF.

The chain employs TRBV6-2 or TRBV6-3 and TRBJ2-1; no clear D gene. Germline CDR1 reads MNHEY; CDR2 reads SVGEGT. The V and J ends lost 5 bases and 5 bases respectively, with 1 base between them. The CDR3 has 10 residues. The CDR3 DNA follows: TGTGCCAGCAGTAACAATGAGCAGTTCTTC. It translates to CASSNNEQFF.

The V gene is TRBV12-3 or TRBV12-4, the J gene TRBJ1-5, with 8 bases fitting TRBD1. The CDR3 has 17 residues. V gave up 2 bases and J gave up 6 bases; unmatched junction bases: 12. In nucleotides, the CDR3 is TGTGCCAGCAGTTTATTCGTTTTTGGACAGGGACGTCAGCCCCAGCATTTT. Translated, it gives CASSLFVFGQGRQPQHF.